This TCR beta chain was documented in a study of shared clonotypes between healthy human individuals (dated by TCRdb to about 2020). Regarding the research as a whole: The cohort included three men and a couple of women between 18 and 49 years of age. Between about 0.85 and 8.9 billion PBMCs per donor were obtained by leukapheresis. Per donor, three plates each were used for CD4 naive and CD4 memory, two for CD8 naive, and one for CD8 memory. The study deeply sequenced blood TCR repertoires of five healthy adults to estimate repertoire size and the extent of clonotype sharing between individuals. To increase sequencing depth and limit assay-specific biases, different laboratories used diverse techniques to prepare libraries and sequence TCR repertoires. Points the paper makes about the study in general: Naive subsets generally had larger estimated clonotype richness than memory subsets did. The small number of donors limited the genetic and exposure-history diversity represented. Only blood was sampled, and tissue TCR repertoires likely differ from those in blood. Pairwise subsampling led to the expectation that sequencing depth would affect the degree of clonotype sharing among donors. Around 5% of naive CD4, 3.5% of naive CD8, around 2.3% of memory CD4, and more than 0.35% of memory CD8 clonotypes were shared across several donors. Compared with non-shared clonotypes, clonotypes shared by all four sorted-subset donors had higher generation probabilities. Even with the large sequencing depth, rarefaction of the sorted-subset datasets indicated that sequencing was incomplete.

For the CD8 naive samples, CD45RO-negative cells were positively selected for CCR7, yielding a CD45RA+CCR7+ population from which TemRA cells were excluded. The donors were healthy, HIV-negative adults with no recently reported acute infections or vaccinations. Every donor was a Caucasian adult residing in Nashville, Tennessee, USA. After blood collection by leukapheresis, PBMCs were isolated using Ficoll-Histopaque density gradient centrifugation and then cryopreserved in the vapor phase of liquid nitrogen. Analytical flow cytometry was used to check the purity and quantity of every magnetically sorted T cell population. Genomic DNA was isolated from each sorted fraction and quantified by UV absorbance on a Nanodrop 2000c. As regards this clone: Its antigen is unknown. No much larger clonotype is one base removed from it; base qualities were not supplied.

V ends up 4 bases short and J 3 bases short, with an unmatched junction base count of 10. The germline V gene (reference sequence) yields SGHNT for CDR1 and YYREEE for CDR2. CDR3 length: 15 amino acids, cysteine to phenylalanine. The DNA shown is the 45-base CDR3, in frame from base 1. TCR CDR3 regions were amplified from genomic DNA by multiplex PCR using the deep immunoSEQ assay. For each cell subset, the extracted genomic DNA was distributed evenly across all wells of several immunoSEQ 96-well plates, and each plate served as one replicate. For sorted subsets, about 200 ng genomic DNA, equal to 30,000 to 35,000 T cell genomes, was loaded into each replicate PCR. Purified libraries were quantified with a Qubit 3.0 fluorometer, sized on a Bioanalyzer 2100, and re-quantified with the KAPA Library Quantification kit. Each immunoSEQ 96-well plate was sequenced on its own single-read 150-cycle Illumina NextSeq 550 flow cell. As for the original processing: Because only junctional sequences without quality scores were contained in the immunoSEQ output, filtering matching that applied to full-length reads could not be performed. To assign V/J genes and CDR3, sequences were annotated using PyIR, a Python wrapper for IgBLAST v1.9, with IMGT germline references. Reads with weak V/J assignments (E-value above 1e-6), missing CDR3, stop codons, out-of-frame junctions, or ambiguous translated residues were removed. V3J clonotypes were defined by identical inferred V gene, J gene, and CDR3 amino acid sequence. Percentage overlap between repertoires was calculated by dividing the number of shared unique clonotypes by the size of the smaller repertoire. Repertoire richness was assessed with RTK rarefaction, the Chao1 estimator, and Recon v2.1 estimates of unobserved clonotypes. OLGA was used to compute generation probabilities for all TCRbeta clonotypes that the gDNA method yielded from a handful of donors. What TCRdb holds here is the immuneACCESS table cut down to in-frame rearrangements. Part of the clones is not present; checked against another copy, under half of the missing clones reflect an unresolved V gene, and the others are unexplained. Clonal size and the V and J genes are those of that table, whereas D and trimming came from the DNA. A total of some 2 million clones appear in this sample, approximately 95% of them only once. The top ten clonotypes cover less than 1.5% of the sample.

Sequences were obtained from naive CD8+ T cells sorted from blood. Per the publication, the cell subset or site label means: CD45RA+CCR7+. The sequence was collected from a young man in good health. This chain is built from TRBV5-4 and TRBJ2-7, with TRBD1 identical over 7 junction bases. The CDR3 region: CASSEQSAGGYEQYF. The nucleotide sequence is TGTGCCAGCAGCGAACAGTCGGCAGGGGGCTACGAGCAGTACTTC.